The rows below give T cell receptor beta chains drawn from one sample of a study of Graves' ophthalmopathy and Graves' hyperthyroidism. A single record per CDR3 protein comes from TCRdb applying MiXCR to the multiplex PCR reads. The repertoire holds roughly 1.1 million distinct CDR3 sequences, about 36% seen once, with 11% in the top ten. Sequencing was done on a sample of peripheral blood or thyroid tissue (not recorded which). These receptors were taken from an adult man with Graves' hyperthyroidism. Both conserved end residues are part of each CDR3. D genes are given only for firm matches. Some rows have no size entry. The others give once, few or many, or a class for an expanded clone.

cdr3_aa cdr3_nt cdr3_length v_call clone_size d_call j_call
CASSTWTSVQYF TGTGCCAGCAGCACCTGGACAAGCGTGCAGTACTTC 12 TRBV6-6 many NA TRBJ2-7
CASNPGGTGELFF TGTGCCAGCAACCCCGGGGGTACCGGGGAGCTGTTTTTT 13 TRBV2 NA NA TRBJ2-2
CATSDRTTGTGYGYTF TGTGCCACCAGTGACCGCACGACCGGGACAGGCTATGGCTACACCTTC 16 TRBV24-1 NA TRBD1 TRBJ1-2
CASSLGSGSRPGANVLTF TGCGCCAGCAGCCTTGGGAGCGGGAGTCGACCTGGGGCCAACGTCCTGACTTTC 18 TRBV4-1 NA TRBD2 TRBJ2-6
CASSPGIMKAGEQYF TGTGCCAGCAGCCCCGGGATAATGAAAGCGGGCGAGCAGTACTTC 15 TRBV12-3/TRBV12-4 NA NA TRBJ2-7
CASSLEPREYQETQYF TGTGCCAGCAGCTTAGAGCCCCGGGAATACCAAGAGACCCAGTACTTC 16 TRBV11-2 few NA TRBJ2-5
CASSLWMGTDTEAFF TGTGCCAGCAGCTTATGGATGGGGACGGACACTGAAGCTTTCTTT 15 TRBV7-9 many NA TRBJ1-1
CASSRSGTGGTEAFF TGTGCCAGCAGTCGATCCGGGACAGGGGGGACTGAAGCTTTCTTT 15 TRBV27 few TRBD1 TRBJ1-1
CASSQELGHLYEQYF TGCGCCAGCAGCCAGGAACTAGGACACTTGTACGAGCAGTACTTC 15 TRBV4-3 NA NA TRBJ2-7
CASSVEPWRSVETQYF TGTGCCAGCAGCGTAGAACCCTGGCGGTCGGTTGAGACCCAGTACTTC 16 TRBV9 many NA TRBJ2-5
CASSLGLSGVWGEQYF TGTGCCAGCAGCTTGGGGTTGTCAGGCGTATGGGGCGAGCAGTACTTC 16 TRBV5-6 few NA TRBJ2-7
CAGSLTGSMNTEAFF TGTGCCGGCAGCTTAACAGGGTCGATGAACACTGAAGCTTTCTTT 15 TRBV7-3 few NA TRBJ1-1
CATSADGQGAGGYTF TGTGCCACCAGTGCAGACGGACAGGGGGCGGGTGGCTACACCTTC 15 TRBV24-1 NA TRBD1 TRBJ1-2
CASSVAQGATYGYTF TGTGCCAGCAGCGTAGCACAGGGGGCCACCTATGGCTACACCTTC 15 TRBV9 many TRBD1 TRBJ1-2
CASSYPGPRGYEQYF TGTGCCAGCAGCTATCCGGGACCGAGGGGTTACGAGCAGTACTTC 15 TRBV7-3 NA NA TRBJ2-7
CASSSRTGSLSGNTIYF TGTGCCAGCAGCTCCCGGACAGGGTCTCTCTCTGGAAACACCATATATTTT 17 TRBV7-2 NA TRBD1 TRBJ1-3
CASLKRRGNTIYF TGTGCCAGCCTCAAGAGGCGCGGAAACACCATATATTTT 13 TRBV2 NA NA TRBJ1-3
CASSLRDRGLHQPQHF TGTGCCAGCAGTTTGAGGGACAGGGGGTTGCATCAGCCCCAGCATTTT 16 TRBV12-3/TRBV12-4 NA TRBD1 TRBJ1-5
CAIMGRENTGELFF TGTGCCATCATGGGACGGGAGAACACCGGGGAGCTGTTTTTT 14 TRBV10-3 many NA TRBJ2-2
CATSRDLAVSSGNTF TGTGCCACCAGCAGAGATCTAGCGGTGAGCTCTGGAAACACCTTC 15 TRBV15 NA NA TRBJ1-2
CASSELNQETQYF TGTGCCAGCAGTGAACTGAACCAAGAGACCCAGTACTTC 13 TRBV2 many NA TRBJ2-5
CSASDRDRSSSYEQYF TGCAGTGCTAGCGACCGGGACAGGTCGAGCTCCTACGAGCAGTACTTC 16 TRBV29-1 once TRBD1 TRBJ2-7
CASSLNGLETQYF TGTGCCAGCAGCCTGAACGGCCTCGAGACCCAGTACTTC 13 TRBV7-3 NA NA TRBJ2-5
CASSQESSGSREQYF TGTGCCAGCAGCCAAGAGTCTAGCGGGAGTAGGGAGCAGTACTTC 15 TRBV4-2 NA TRBD2 TRBJ2-7
CASSTPGTTKETQYF TGTGCCAGTAGTACCCCCGGGACTACAAAAGAGACCCAGTACTTC 15 TRBV19 NA TRBD2 TRBJ2-5
CASSFSPRLNTEAFF TGTGCCAGCAGTTTCTCGCCCAGACTGAACACTGAAGCTTTCTTT 15 TRBV6-2/TRBV6-3 NA NA TRBJ1-1
CASSPTGVGSYEQYF TGTGCCAGCAGCCCAACAGGGGTGGGCTCCTACGAGCAGTACTTC 15 TRBV10-3 NA TRBD1 TRBJ2-7
CAILAGGRETQYF TGTGCCATCCTAGCAGGGGGCAGGGAGACCCAGTACTTC 13 TRBV10-3 NA TRBD1 TRBJ2-5
CASRSGGANTGELFF TGTGCCAGTAGGAGCGGAGGGGCGAACACCGGGGAACTGTTTTTT 15 TRBV19 many NA TRBJ2-2
CASSFDSSNYGYTF TGTGCCAGCAGCTTCGACAGCTCTAACTATGGCTACACCTTC 14 TRBV7-9 NA NA TRBJ1-2
CATSDPGTGHRELFF TGTGCCACCAGTGATCCCGGGACAGGTCATCGGGAGCTGTTTTTT 15 TRBV24-1 many TRBD1 TRBJ2-2
CASSSGTAETQYF TGTGCCAGCAGTTCTGGGACAGCGGAGACCCAGTACTTC 13 TRBV12-3/TRBV12-4 many TRBD1 TRBJ2-5
CAWSVLTYTEAFF TGTGCCTGGAGTGTACTGACATACACTGAAGCTTTCTTT 13 TRBV30 many NA TRBJ1-1
CATQTALGEKLFF TGTGCCACTCAGACAGCCCTAGGAGAAAAACTGTTTTTT 13 TRBV12-3/TRBV12-4 few NA TRBJ1-4
CASSLALGGSGETQYF TGTGCCAGCAGTTTAGCGCTGGGTGGCTCCGGGGAGACCCAGTACTTC 16 TRBV12-3/TRBV12-4 NA NA TRBJ2-5
CASSQAASGQETQYF TGTGCCAGCAGCCAAGCGGCTAGCGGCCAAGAGACCCAGTACTTC 15 TRBV4-2 NA TRBD2 TRBJ2-5
CASRRRGDRSAQYF TGTGCCAGCAGACGGCGGGGAGACCGGTCGGCCCAGTACTTC 14 TRBV27 NA NA TRBJ2-5
CAWEKTGGYGYTF TGTGCCTGGGAAAAGACAGGGGGCTATGGCTACACCTTC 13 TRBV30 NA TRBD1 TRBJ1-2
CATISISQGGTGELFF TGTGCCACCATTTCAATTTCACAGGGAGGCACCGGGGAGCTGTTTTTT 16 TRBV15 NA NA TRBJ2-2
CSVDRGLNTGELFF TGCAGCGTTGACCGGGGGTTGAACACCGGGGAGCTGTTTTTT 14 TRBV29-1 many NA TRBJ2-2
CASSTRTGKAGELFF TGTGCCAGCAGCACAAGGACAGGGAAGGCCGGGGAGCTGTTTTTT 15 TRBV5-8 NA TRBD1 TRBJ2-2
CASSTGLLDEQYF TGTGCCAGTAGCACTGGACTATTGGACGAGCAGTACTTC 13 TRBV19 many NA TRBJ2-7
CSTIQSTDTQYF TGCAGTACCATACAAAGCACAGATACGCAGTATTTT 12 TRBV20-1 NA NA TRBJ2-3
CASSFGQQYEQYF TGTGCCAGCAGCTTTGGACAGCAGTACGAGCAGTACTTC 13 TRBV5-6 few NA TRBJ2-7
CASSTLGTYEQYF TGTGCCAGCAGCACGCTCGGGACCTACGAGCAGTACTTC 13 TRBV7-7 once NA TRBJ2-7
CATSQGLWQPQHF TGTGCCACCAGTCAAGGGCTTTGGCAGCCCCAGCATTTT 13 TRBV24-1 many NA TRBJ1-5